The clone carrying this TCR beta chain was counted ten times or more. Its specificity is unknown. V was pared by 8 bases and J by 7 bases, with 18 bases between. Germline V gene sequence: CDR1 MNHNS, CDR2 SASEGT. The CDR3 is 13 amino acids. TCRdb used MiXCR to reprocess the 5' RACE reads, holding one entry per CDR3 protein. Of around 310,000 distinct CDR3 sequences listed, over 8% were seen once; the top ten hold roughly 18%. The sample is drawn from a study of T cells after yellow fever vaccination. Study-level findings and limits: In post-booster samples, most primary-vaccination clones reappeared (approximately 95% CD4, over 70% CD8).

The specimen was PBMCs, collected on the day of the first yellow fever vaccination. V is TRBV6-1 and J is TRBJ2-7; tentative D call: TRBD2 (5 bases). The source is a man younger than 35 who received the YFV17D yellow fever vaccine. The CDR3 region is CASLGGAGGEQYF. The CDR3 nucleotides are TGTGCCAGCCTTGGAGGAGCCGGCGGAGAGCAGTACTTC.